The next 6 T cell receptor beta chains were all read from a single sample in a study of TIL therapy for anti-PD-1-resistant metastatic lung cancer. The libraries were made with immunoSEQ v3. TCRdb's copy holds only in-frame clones and misses some; the assay was immunoSEQ multiplex PCR. The table lists approximately 97,000 clones, under 70% of them singletons. The time point denotes: pre-treatment sample, taken before nivolumab and TIL therapy. The tumor samples were excised metastases, mostly pleural nodules or supraclavicular lymph nodes. The sample here was tumor tissue, taken at baseline. The receptor set was obtained from a person between 25 and 80 years old with non-small cell lung cancer.

This clone was seen a few times. The chain's CDR3 is CAISDYYNEQFF. CDR3 coding DNA: TGTGCCATCAGCGACTACTACAATGAGCAGTTCTTC. This chain joins TRBV10-3 and TRBJ2-1, with D possibly being TRBD2 (5 bases). The germline V gene has CDR1 ENHRY and CDR2 SYGVKD. The CDR3 covers 12 residues. V dropped 6 bases and J dropped 3 bases, with 6 bases sitting between them.

The chain recombines TRBV7-9 with TRBJ1-5, with a possible D match to TRBD1 (6 bases). V shed 4 bases and J shed 0 bases, with 10 bases lying between them. Germline lookup yields CDR1 SEHNR and CDR2 FQNEAQ (reference sequence). The CDR3 runs 15 residues. CDR3: CASSYGQYSNQPQHF. Written as DNA, the CDR3 is TGTGCCAGCAGCTACGGACAGTATAGCAATCAGCCCCAGCATTTT.

The V and J genes are TRBV9 and TRBJ2-2, with no clear D. Germline V lookup: CDR1 SGDLS, CDR2 YYNGEE. V shed 6 bases and J shed 2 bases, with 8 bases lying between them. This CDR3 is 13 amino acids long. The CDR3, as DNA: TGTGCCAGCATCTCGGATAACACCGGGGAGCTGTTTTTT. It specifies CASISDNTGELFF.

J is TRBJ2-7 and V is TRBV28; 7 bases line up with TRBD1. The germline gives CDR1 MDHEN, CDR2 SYDVKM. Losses at the gene ends were 6 bases for V and 4 bases for J; bases not matched to a gene: 6. The CDR3 spans 13 residues. The CDR3: CASRTTGRYEQYF. DNA of the CDR3: TGTGCCAGCAGGACGACAGGGAGATACGAGCAGTACTTC. Combining the CDR3 with reference TRBV28 and TRBJ2-7 gives the whole variable domain DVKVTQSSRYLVKRTGEKVFLECVQDMDHENMFWYRQDPGLGLRLIYFSYDVKMKEKGDIPEGYSVSREKKERFSLILESASTNQTSMYLCASRTTGRYEQYFGPGTRLTVT.

The chain has TRBV6-6 and TRBJ2-5; no firm D call. The germline gives CDR1 MNHNY, CDR2 SVGAGI (reference sequence). Trimming took off 6 bases at V and 1 base at J, with 18 bases between the two ends. The CDR3 totals 16 residues. CDR3: CASSPTRGSGQETQYF. CDR3 nucleotide sequence: TGTGCCAGCAGCCCTACCCGTGGTTCCGGCCAAGAGACCCAGTACTTC.

This clone was found many times. The J gene is TRBJ1-1, the V gene TRBV3-1 (or the pseudogene TRBV3-2); D ambiguous. V shed 2 bases and J shed 6 bases, with 22 bases lying between them. Germline lookup yields CDR1 LGHDT and CDR2 YNNKEL (reference sequence). This CDR3 comprises 17 residues. The CDR3 coding sequence is TGTGCCAGCAGCCAAAGGTCAATTGTGTGGAGACTGGCTGAAGCTTTCTTT. This sequence encodes CASSQRSIVWRLAEAFF.